Described below is a single T cell receptor (beta chain) sequence and its context. This clone was seen at least ten times. Its target antigen remains unknown. Qualities for individual bases were not recorded, and no much larger clone is one base off. Related bone marrow donors provided peripheral blood samples on the day of marrow donation. Mononuclear cells from peripheral blood and bone marrow were separated by Ficoll-Hypaque density centrifugation and then cryopreserved. TRB sequencing used genomic DNA with the immunoSEQ assay at survey resolution or the hsTCRB kit. The original pipeline was this. The immunoSEQ software handled initial read processing, and the LymphoSeq R package was used for repertoire analyses. For each TRB dataset, clonality was calculated as 1 minus normalized Shannon entropy, and the Gini coefficient was computed as well. Phenotypes of unsorted samples were inferred by mapping TRB sequences from sorted subsets of the recipient or donor onto the same recipient's unsorted samples. TCRdb obtained this table from immuneACCESS and retained in-frame rearrangements with V and J assigned. These tables miss some clones; where compared with another copy, unresolved V genes account for less than half of the shortfall, and the remainder is unexplained. The V and J calls and clone size are taken from that table; D and trimming were inferred from the DNA. For this sample, under 50,000 clones appear and none is a singleton. 3.5% to 5.5% of the sample lies in the top ten.

This sample was included in a study of T cells after posttransplantation cyclophosphamide (dated by TCRdb to the mid-2010s). Concerning the study at large: Using TRB sequencing, the study followed how the T cell repertoire reconstituted after myeloablative bone marrow transplantation in which posttransplantation cyclophosphamide served as GVHD prophylaxis. Antigen receptor sequencing covered samples from a few dozen PTCy-treated patients and 16 of their related bone marrow donors. Because TRA and TRB clonality were tightly correlated in 9 samples, subsequent TCR analyses were focused on TRB only. TRB sequencing was also done on up to about 3 additional blood samples from 2 to 5.2 years after transplant in 3 patients, and on pretransplant blood from a handful of patients. Public TRB sequences were searched against a database of over 3,600 sequences associated with responses to pathogens, tumor antigens, self-antigens and alloantigens. Blood from all 35 or so PTCy patients with 1-year posttransplant specimens was subjected to TRB sequencing. What the authors observed across the whole study: Across 45 patients, recipient CMV seropositivity and CMV reactivation were highly associated with TRB clonality; PTCy diversity was similar to CNI/methotrexate controls. Donor-recipient similarity was low at 1-2 months but rose over the first year, and later blood repertoires were often dominated by donor CD8+ memory clones. The TRB repertoires of T cells infiltrating skin or the GI tract showed only limited overlap with the TRB repertoires found in blood.

From a lookup of the germline V gene, CDR1 and CDR2 are SGHRS and YFSETQ. Taken from cysteine to phenylalanine, the CDR3 has 18 residues. Of the read, only the CDR3 DNA is kept; its 54 bases are in frame from base 1. V loses 4 bases at its end and J loses 6 bases; junction bases beyond the gene matches: 17. The material sequenced was PBMCs. The TCR originated in a woman in her forties or fifties in good health and a related stem cell transplant donor. The sequence joins TRBV5-1 to TRBJ1-2, with TRBD1 identical over 11 junction bases. The nucleotide sequence reads as follows: TGCGCCAGCAGCCTGGATCCGGGACAGGGGGACCTCGCTCATGGCTACACCTTC. Its protein reads: CASSLDPGQGDLAHGYTF.